This is a list of T cell receptor beta chains from one sample in a study of Graves' ophthalmopathy and Graves' hyperthyroidism. Each CDR3 protein is one row after TCRdb ran MiXCR on the multiplex PCR reads. The sample yields around 660,000 distinct CDR3 sequences, about two fifths seen once. The sample was peripheral blood. The receptor set was obtained from an adult man with Graves' ophthalmopathy. Each CDR3 is given with its conserved first and last residue. A D gene is named only where the DNA matches it firmly. Clone sizes are given selectively: once, few, many, or a class where the clone is expanded.

j_call d_call v_call clone_size cdr3_nt cdr3_aa
TRBJ1-2 NA TRBV6-5 many TGTGCCAGCAGTTACGACGCCTATGGCTACACCTTC CASSYDAYGYTF
TRBJ2-7 NA TRBV11-2 NA TGTGCCAGCAGCTTAACTGAGGGGAACGAGCAGTACTTC CASSLTEGNEQYF
TRBJ2-7 NA TRBV10-3 NA TGTGCCGTATCCGGGACCGGGAGAACCTACGAGCAGTACTTC CAVSGTGRTYEQYF
TRBJ2-7 TRBD1 TRBV9 few TGTGCCAGCAGCAAGACAGGGACCCACTACGAGCAGTACTTC CASSKTGTHYEQYF
TRBJ2-2 NA TRBV7-9 many TGTGCCAGCAGCTTAGTGCCGGGATTCGGCGGGGAGCTGTTTTTT CASSLVPGFGGELFF
TRBJ2-2 NA TRBV7-8 many TGTGCCAGCAGCTTCACCGGACAGACCGGGGAGCTGTTTTTT CASSFTGQTGELFF
TRBJ2-7 NA TRBV2 NA TGTGCCAGCAGTGCTAGAACAGACGCGGGGTCCTCCTACGAGCAGTACTTC CASSARTDAGSSYEQYF
TRBJ1-3 NA TRBV5-4 many TGTGCCAGCAGCTTGCGGGGGTCTGGAAACACCATATATTTT CASSLRGSGNTIYF
TRBJ2-3 TRBD2 TRBV7-2 few TGTGCCAGCAGCTTAGTAGCGGGGAGATCAGATACGCAGTATTTT CASSLVAGRSDTQYF
TRBJ1-1 NA TRBV29-1 NA TGCAGCTATCAAGAGGGCACTGAAGCTTTCTTT CSYQEGTEAFF
TRBJ1-2 TRBD1 TRBV2 few TGTGCCCAACGAGGGACAGCTAACTATGGCTACACCTTC CAQRGTANYGYTF
TRBJ2-3 TRBD1 TRBV6-6 NA TGTGCCAGCAGGTGGACAGGGGGCACAGATACGCAGTATTTT CASRWTGGTDTQYF
TRBJ2-3 TRBD2 TRBV29-1 NA TGCAGCGGACATCTAGCGGGAGGCTACAATACGCAGTATTTT CSGHLAGGYNTQYF
TRBJ1-2 NA TRBV12-3/TRBV12-4 NA TGTGCCAGCAGTTTAAGTGGCTACACCTTC CASSLSGYTF
TRBJ2-2 NA TRBV7-9 NA TGTGCCAGCAGCCCCCCCGCTCTAGCGAGGGAGCTGTTTTTT CASSPPALARELFF
TRBJ2-1 NA TRBV11-2 few TGTGCCAGCAGCCCTTTTGGCAATGAGCAGTTCTTC CASSPFGNEQFF
TRBJ2-5 NA TRBV25-1 NA TGTGCCAGCAGTGAAGGGTCAGGGGCGGGAGAGACCCAGTACTTC CASSEGSGAGETQYF
TRBJ2-5 TRBD2 TRBV7-9 NA TGTGCCAGCAGATCACAAGGACTAGCGGGAGTAGAGACCCAGTACTTC CASRSQGLAGVETQYF
TRBJ1-1 NA TRBV7-3 NA TGTGCCAGCAGCCAAGATAAGGCCAGGGGTGACACTGAAGCTTTCTTT CASSQDKARGDTEAFF
TRBJ1-5 NA TRBV7-2 NA TGTGCCAGCAGAGATATCCAGGGGAATCAGCCCCAGCATTTT CASRDIQGNQPQHF
TRBJ1-1 NA TRBV7-2 many TGTGCCAGCAGCCCACCAACATTGGCTTCCGCTGAAGCTTTCTTT CASSPPTLASAEAFF
TRBJ1-4 TRBD1 TRBV7-9 NA TGTGCCAGCAGCACCGGACAGGGTGGGAATGAAAAACTGTTTTTT CASSTGQGGNEKLFF
TRBJ2-7 TRBD1 TRBV7-2 many TGTGCCAGCAGCCGTCAGACAGGGGGCGACGAGCAGTACTTC CASSRQTGGDEQYF
TRBJ1-5 NA TRBV7-3 NA TGTGCTAGAGAGACGGGGGGGAATCAGCCCCAGCATTTT CARETGGNQPQHF
TRBJ2-6 NA TRBV25-1 many TGTGCCAGCATGTACAGGAACTCTGGGGCCAACGTCCTGACTTTC CASMYRNSGANVLTF
TRBJ2-2 TRBD2 TRBV19 few TGTGCCAGTAGTTGGCGGGGGGGCACCGGGGAGCTGTTTTTT CASSWRGGTGELFF
TRBJ1-2 TRBD1 TRBV7-2 many TGTGCCAGCAGCTCAGGACAGGGATCGGCGGGCTACACCTTC CASSSGQGSAGYTF
TRBJ2-7 NA TRBV6-5 few TGTGCCAGCAGCGCCGGACAAGGCGGGTCCTACGAGCAGTACTTC CASSAGQGGSYEQYF
TRBJ2-5 TRBD2 TRBV20-1 many TGCAGTGCGCGCGTGACTAGCGGGACTAGTGAGTACTTC CSARVTSGTSEYF
TRBJ2-5 NA TRBV7-2 once TGTGCCAGCAGCATGACTAGCCAAGAGACCCAGTACTTC CASSMTSQETQYF
TRBJ1-5 TRBD1 TRBV2 NA TGTGCCAGCAGTCGGGACAGGGGCCAAGGGCCCCAGCATTTT CASSRDRGQGPQHF
TRBJ2-2 TRBD2 TRBV10-2 many TGCGCCAGCAGTGGTCTAGCGGGGCTCACCGGGGAGCTGTTTTTT CASSGLAGLTGELFF
TRBJ1-4 NA TRBV7-9 many TGTGCCAGCAGCTTAGTCGTTGACGAAAAACTGTTTTTT CASSLVVDEKLFF
TRBJ2-7 NA TRBV24-1 NA TGTGCCACCAGTGATTTAACTAGGGGCGATGAGCAGTACTTC CATSDLTRGDEQYF
TRBJ1-1 NA TRBV7-3 few TGTGCCAGCAGCTACTTGGGACCGAAGGACTCAGAGGACACTGAAGCTTTCTTT CASSYLGPKDSEDTEAFF
TRBJ1-5 NA TRBV6-6 NA TGTGCCATCAGTGGGGGACCCATCAATCAGCCCCAGCATTTT CAISGGPINQPQHF
TRBJ1-2 NA TRBV3-2 many TGTGCCAGCAGCCAAGCCTTCCAGGGGGATGGCTACACCTTC CASSQAFQGDGYTF
TRBJ1-3 NA TRBV29-1 many TGCAGCGTTGATCGGGGTCTCTCTGGAAACACCATATATTTT CSVDRGLSGNTIYF
TRBJ1-2 NA TRBV19 once TGTGCCAGCACTTTTATCGGGGCCGACGGATCTTATGGCTACACCTTC CASTFIGADGSYGYTF
TRBJ2-2 NA TRBV18 few TGTGCCAGCTTACGGCGAGGCGGGGAGCTGTTTTTT CASLRRGGELFF
TRBJ1-3 TRBD1 TRBV19 NA TGTGCCAGTAGCCCAGGGGGTGTCTATGGCTACACCATATATTTT CASSPGGVYGYTIYF
TRBJ1-4 NA TRBV19 many TGTGCCAGTACTATGTCAGCAACTAATGAAAAACTGTTTTTT CASTMSATNEKLFF